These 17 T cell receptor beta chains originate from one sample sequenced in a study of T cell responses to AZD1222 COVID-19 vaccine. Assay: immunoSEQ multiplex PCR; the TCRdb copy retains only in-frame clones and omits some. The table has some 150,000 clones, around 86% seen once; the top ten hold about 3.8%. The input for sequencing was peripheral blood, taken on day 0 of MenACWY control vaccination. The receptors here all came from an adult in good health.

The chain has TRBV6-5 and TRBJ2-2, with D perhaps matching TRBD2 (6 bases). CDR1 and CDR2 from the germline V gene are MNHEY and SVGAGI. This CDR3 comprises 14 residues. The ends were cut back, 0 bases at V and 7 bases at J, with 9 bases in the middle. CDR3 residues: CASSYSNGGGELFF. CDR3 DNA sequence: TGTGCCAGCAGTTACTCGAACGGGGGCGGGGAGCTGTTTTTT.

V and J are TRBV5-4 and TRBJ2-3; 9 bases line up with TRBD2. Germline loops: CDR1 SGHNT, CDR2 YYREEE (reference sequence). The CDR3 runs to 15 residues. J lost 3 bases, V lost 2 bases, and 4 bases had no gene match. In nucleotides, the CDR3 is TGTGCCAGCAGCTTCGCGGGGGGGCGGACAGATACGCAGTATTTT. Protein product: CASSFAGGRTDTQYF.

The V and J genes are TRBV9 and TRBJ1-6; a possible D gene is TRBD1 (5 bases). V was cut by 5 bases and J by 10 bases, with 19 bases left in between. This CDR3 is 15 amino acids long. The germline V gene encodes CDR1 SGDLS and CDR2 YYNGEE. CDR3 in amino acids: CASSGVGGEGSPLHF. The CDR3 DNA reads TGTGCCAGCAGTGGGGTTGGAGGGGAGGGATCACCCCTCCACTTT. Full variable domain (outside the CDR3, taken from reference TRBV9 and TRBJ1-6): DSGVTQTPKHLITATGQRVTLRCSPRSGDLSVYWYQQSLDQGLQFLIQYYNGEERAKGNILERFSAQQFPDLHSELNLSSLELGDSALYFCASSGVGGEGSPLHFGNGTRLTVT.

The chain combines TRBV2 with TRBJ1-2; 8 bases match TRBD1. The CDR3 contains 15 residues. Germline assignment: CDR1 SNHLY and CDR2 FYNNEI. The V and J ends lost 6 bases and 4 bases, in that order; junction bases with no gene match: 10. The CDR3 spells CASRPTGGRPYGYTF. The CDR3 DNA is TGTGCCAGCAGGCCAACAGGGGGGAGGCCCTATGGCTACACCTTC.

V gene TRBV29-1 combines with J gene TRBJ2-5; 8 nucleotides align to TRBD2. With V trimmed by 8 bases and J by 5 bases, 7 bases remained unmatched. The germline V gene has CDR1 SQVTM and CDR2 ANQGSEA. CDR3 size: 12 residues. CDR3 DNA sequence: TGCAGCTGCACTAGCGGAAGGGAGACCCAGTACTTC. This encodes CSCTSGRETQYF. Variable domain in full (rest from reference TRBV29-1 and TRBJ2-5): SAVISQKPSRDICQRGTSLTIQCQVDSQVTMMFWYRQQPGQSLTLIATANQGSEATYESGFVIDKFPISRPNLTFSTLTVSNMSPEDSSIYLCSCTSGRETQYFGPGTRLLVL.

The CDR3 spells CSAAPQETQYF. In nucleotides, the CDR3 is TGCAGTGCCGCCCCGCAAGAGACCCAGTACTTC. The chain employs TRBV20-1 and TRBJ2-5; D remains ambiguous. CDR1 and CDR2 (germline): DFQATT, SNEGSKA (reference sequence). V was pared by 6 bases and J by 2 bases, with 7 bases between. This CDR3 is 11 amino acids long.

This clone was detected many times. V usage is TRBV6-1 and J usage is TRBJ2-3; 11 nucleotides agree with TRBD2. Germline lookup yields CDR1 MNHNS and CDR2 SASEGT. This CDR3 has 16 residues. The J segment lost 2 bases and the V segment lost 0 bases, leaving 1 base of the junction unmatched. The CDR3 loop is CASSEASGGATDTQYF. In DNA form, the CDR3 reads TGTGCCAGCAGTGAAGCTAGCGGGGGGGCCACAGATACGCAGTATTTT.

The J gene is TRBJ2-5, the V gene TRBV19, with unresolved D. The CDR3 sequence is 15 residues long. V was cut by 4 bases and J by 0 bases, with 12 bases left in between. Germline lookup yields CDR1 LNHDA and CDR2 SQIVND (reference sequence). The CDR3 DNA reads TGTGCCAGTAGTACCCTGGTGGGCGACCAAGAGACCCAGTACTTC. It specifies CASSTLVGDQETQYF.

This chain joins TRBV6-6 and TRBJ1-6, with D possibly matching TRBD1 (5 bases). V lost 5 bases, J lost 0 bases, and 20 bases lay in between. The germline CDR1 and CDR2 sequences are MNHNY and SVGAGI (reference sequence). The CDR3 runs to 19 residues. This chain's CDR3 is CASSRRSRGRPSYNSPLHF. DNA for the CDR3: TGTGCCAGCAGTCGCAGATCGAGGGGCCGCCCCTCCTATAATTCACCCCTCCACTTT.

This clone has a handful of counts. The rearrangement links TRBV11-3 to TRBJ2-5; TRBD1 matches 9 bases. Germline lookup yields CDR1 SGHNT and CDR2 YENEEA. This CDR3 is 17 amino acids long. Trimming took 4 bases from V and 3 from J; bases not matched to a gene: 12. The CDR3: CASSSGGPRDREETQYF. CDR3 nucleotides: TGTGCCAGCAGCTCGGGGGGCCCTAGGGACAGGGAAGAGACCCAGTACTTC. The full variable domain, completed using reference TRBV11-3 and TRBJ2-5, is EAGVVQSPRYKIIEKKQPVAFWCNPISGHNTLYWYLQNLGQGPELLIRYENEEAVDDSQLPKDRFSAERLKGVDSTLKIQPAELGDSAVYLCASSSGGPRDREETQYFGPGTRLLVL.

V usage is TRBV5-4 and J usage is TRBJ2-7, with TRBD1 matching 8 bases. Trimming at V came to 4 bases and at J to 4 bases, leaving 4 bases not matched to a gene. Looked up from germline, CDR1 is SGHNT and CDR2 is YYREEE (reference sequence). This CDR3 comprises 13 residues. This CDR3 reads CASSIDRGYEQYF. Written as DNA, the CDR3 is TGTGCCAGCAGCATTGACAGGGGATACGAGCAGTACTTC.

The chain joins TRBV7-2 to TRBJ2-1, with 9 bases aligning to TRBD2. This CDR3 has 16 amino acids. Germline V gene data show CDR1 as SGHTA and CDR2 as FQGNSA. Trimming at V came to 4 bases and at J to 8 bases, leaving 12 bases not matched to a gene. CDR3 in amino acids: CASSSRLRGGPDEQFF. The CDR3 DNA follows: TGTGCCAGCAGCTCCCGGCTGCGGGGGGGCCCCGATGAGCAGTTCTTC.

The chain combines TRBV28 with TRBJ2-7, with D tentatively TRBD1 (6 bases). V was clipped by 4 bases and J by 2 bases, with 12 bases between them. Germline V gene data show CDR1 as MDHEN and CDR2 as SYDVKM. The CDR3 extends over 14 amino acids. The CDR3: CASSYVGQTYEQYV. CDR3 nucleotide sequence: TGTGCCAGCAGTTATGTCGGACAGACCTACGAGCAGTACGTC.

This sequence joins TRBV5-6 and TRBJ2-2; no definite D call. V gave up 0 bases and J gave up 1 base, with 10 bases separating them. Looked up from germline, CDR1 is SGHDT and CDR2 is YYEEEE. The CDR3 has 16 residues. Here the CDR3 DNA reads TGTGCCAGCAGCTTGGCTGCGCTCAAGAACACCGGGGAGCTGTTTTTT. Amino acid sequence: CASSLAALKNTGELFF.

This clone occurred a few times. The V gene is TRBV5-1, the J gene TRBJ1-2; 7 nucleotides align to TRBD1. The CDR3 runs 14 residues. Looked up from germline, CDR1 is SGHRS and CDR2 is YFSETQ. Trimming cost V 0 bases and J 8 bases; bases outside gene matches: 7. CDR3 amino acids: CASSLGQGSSGYTF. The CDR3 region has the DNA TGCGCCAGCAGCTTGGGACAGGGAAGTAGCGGCTACACCTTC.

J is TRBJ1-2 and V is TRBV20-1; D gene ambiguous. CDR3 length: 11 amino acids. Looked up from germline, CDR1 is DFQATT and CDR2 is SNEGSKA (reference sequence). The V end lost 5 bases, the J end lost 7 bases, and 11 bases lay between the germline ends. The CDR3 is CSADEVGGYTF. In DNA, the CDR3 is TGCAGTGCTGACGAGGTTGGTGGCTACACCTTC.

The DNA of the CDR3 is TGTGCCAGCAGCCGCCGGGCCCCCTCCCCCGGGGAGCTGTTTTTT. This codes for CASSRRAPSPGELFF. V is TRBV3-1 (or the pseudogene TRBV3-2) and J is TRBJ2-2; D gene ambiguous. Per germline, CDR1 LGHDT and CDR2 YNNKEL (reference sequence). This CDR3 is 15 amino acids long. V was trimmed by 4 bases and J by 6 bases, leaving 15 bases between them.